This TCR beta chain was captured in a study of blood T cell repertoires in COVID-19. The germline CDR1 and CDR2 sequences are LNHDA and SQIVND (reference sequence). There are 17 residues in the CDR3. V was clipped by 0 bases and J by 5 bases; unmatched bases: 8. Clones were sequenced by immunoSEQ multiplex PCR, and TCRdb holds only the in-frame ones, with some missing. The data contain around 100,000 clones, roughly 82% of them seen just once; the ten biggest clones take up 4.5%. The V gene is TRBV19, the J gene TRBJ2-5; the match to TRBD1 covers 11 bases. Sequencing input: peripheral blood. This receptor was identified in a human donor in a cohort sampled during active COVID-19. CDR3 residues: CASSIDLDRGRLETQYF. The CDR3 DNA sequence: TGTGCCAGTAGTATAGATTTGGACAGGGGGCGCTTGGAGACCCAGTACTTC. Complete variable domain (other parts from reference TRBV19 and TRBJ2-5): DGGITQSPKYLFRKEGQNVTLSCEQNLNHDAMYWYRQDPGQGLRLIYYSQIVNDFQKGDIAEGYSVSREKKESFPLTVTSAQKNPTAFYLCASSIDLDRGRLETQYFGPGTRLLVL.